This T cell receptor (beta chain) was identified in a study of CXCR3-negative and CXCR3-positive naive CD8 T cells. Concerning this clonotype: Its cognate antigen is unknown.

Germline lookup yields CDR1 MRHNA and CDR2 SNTAGT. CDR3 length: 15 amino acids. In preparing the TRB cDNA libraries, 5' RACE with UMI labels was used. After re-calling the 5' RACE reads, TCRdb lists one entry per CDR3 protein, DNA absent. The sample table sets out around 84,000 distinct CDR3 sequences. Notes on the study in general: CXCR3-positive naive cells had TRB CDR3s that were more hydrophobic than CXCR3-negative naive cells had. Partially decreased CXCR3 expression was recorded after cryopreservation, and fresh PBMCs were used in most assays. For memory CD8+ cells diversity was much lower, but both naive subsets had comparably high diversity.

Those CD8+ T cells considered naive were CD45RO-CCR7+CD27+CD95-. The sequencing sample was made of naive CXCR3+ CD8+ T cells from blood. Subset here: CD45RO-CCR7+CD27+CD95- naive CD8+ T cells expressing CXCR3 (TNR3+). The clonotype originates from a human donor in good health. Some clones in this sample may be carry-over from other donors' samples. The rearrangement joins TRBV6-4 to TRBJ2-1; TCRdb lists TRBD2, though no DNA is available to test this call. The CDR3 sequence: CASSPSGGSTDEQFF.